One TCR beta chain is described in this entry. Antigen specificity is unknown. The CDR3 is 15 residues long. CDR1 and CDR2 (germline): KGHSH, LQKENI. Approximately 3,600 ng of total RNA went into each TCR library. TCRdb processed the 5' RACE reads again and assigns one entry to each CDR3 protein, with no DNA. The sample holds 400,000 to 500,000 distinct CDR3 sequences. Each donor gave roughly 2.5 ml of peripheral blood. This sample was taken from a study of monozygotic twins with inflammatory bowel disease. Study-wide results and caveats: Whether twins were concordant or discordant made no difference to repertoire similarity, possibly from limited power.

Material for sequencing was blood. This chain connects TRBV18 to TRBJ2-2. The TCR originated in a human donor with ulcerative colitis or Crohn's disease, or a healthy co-twin of an affected twin (not recorded which). CDR3 sequence: CASSPTPANTGELFF.